This TCR beta chain was profiled in a study of shared clonotypes between healthy human individuals. Naive-designated CD8 cells lacked CD45RO, were positively enriched for CCR7, and omitted terminally differentiated effector memory CD45RA+ cells. The study, taken as a whole, reports: Researchers sampled only blood; tissue repertoires likely differ. Large depth notwithstanding, sorted-subset sequencing proved incomplete by rarefaction.

As regards this clone: Its antigen is still unknown. This sample also contains other DNA sequences that code for the same CDR3.

Profiling relied on immunoSEQ multiplex PCR, and the TCRdb table lists in-frame clones only, not all of them. This table has hundreds of thousands of clones, about 96% appearing once. CDR1 is SGHTA, CDR2 FQGTGA, per germline. V was trimmed by 2 bases and J by 2 bases, leaving 5 bases between them. The CDR3 length is 13 residues. The receptor comes from a man aged 25-40 years in good health. The specimen was naive CD8+ T cells sorted from blood. This rearrangement joins TRBV7-3 to TRBJ2-3; D remains ambiguous. The CDR3: CASSLSPTDTQYF. CDR3 in DNA: TGTGCCAGCAGCTTATCCCCCACAGATACGCAGTATTTT.